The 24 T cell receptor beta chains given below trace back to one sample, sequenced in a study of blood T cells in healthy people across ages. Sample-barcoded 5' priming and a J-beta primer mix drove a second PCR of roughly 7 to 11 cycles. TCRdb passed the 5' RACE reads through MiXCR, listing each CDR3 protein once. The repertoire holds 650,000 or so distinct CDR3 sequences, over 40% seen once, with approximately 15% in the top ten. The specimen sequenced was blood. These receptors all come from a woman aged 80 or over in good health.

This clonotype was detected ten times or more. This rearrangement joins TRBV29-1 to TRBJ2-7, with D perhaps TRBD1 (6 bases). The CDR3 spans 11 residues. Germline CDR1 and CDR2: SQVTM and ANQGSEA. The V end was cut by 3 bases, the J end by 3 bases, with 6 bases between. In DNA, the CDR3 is TGCAGCGTTGACAGGGGCTACGAGCAGTACTTC. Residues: CSVDRGYEQYF.

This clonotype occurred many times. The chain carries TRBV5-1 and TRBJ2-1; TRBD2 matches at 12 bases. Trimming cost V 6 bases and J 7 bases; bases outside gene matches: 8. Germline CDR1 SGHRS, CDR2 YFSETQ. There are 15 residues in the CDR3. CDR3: CASIPLAGGKNEQFF. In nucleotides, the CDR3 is TGCGCCAGCATCCCACTAGCGGGAGGAAAGAATGAGCAGTTCTTC.

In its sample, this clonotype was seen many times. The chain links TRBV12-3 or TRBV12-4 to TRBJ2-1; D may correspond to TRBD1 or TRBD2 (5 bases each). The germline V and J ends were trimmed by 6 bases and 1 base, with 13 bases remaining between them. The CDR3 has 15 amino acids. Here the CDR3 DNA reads TGTGCCAGCAGAACCGGGACGGAATCCTACAATGAGCAGTTCTTC. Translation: CASRTGTESYNEQFF.

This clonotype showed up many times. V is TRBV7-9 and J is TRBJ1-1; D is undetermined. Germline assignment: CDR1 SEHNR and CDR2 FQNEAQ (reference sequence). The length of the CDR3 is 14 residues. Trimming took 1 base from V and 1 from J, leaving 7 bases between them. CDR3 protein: CASSLDRRNTEAFF. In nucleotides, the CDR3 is TGTGCCAGCAGCTTAGATCGGCGGAACACTGAAGCTTTCTTT.

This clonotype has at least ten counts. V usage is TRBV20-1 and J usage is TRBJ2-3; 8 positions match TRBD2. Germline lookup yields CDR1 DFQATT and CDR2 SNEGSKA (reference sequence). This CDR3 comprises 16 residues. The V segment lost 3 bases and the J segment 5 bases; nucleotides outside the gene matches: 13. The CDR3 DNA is TGCAGTGCTAGGGACCCCTCGCGGGGGGTTAAAGATACGCAGTATTTT. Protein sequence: CSARDPSRGVKDTQYF.

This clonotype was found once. CDR3 bases: TGTGCCAGCATGAGGGCTAGCGGGACTAACAATGAGCAGTTCTTC. It translates to CASMRASGTNNEQFF. J is TRBJ2-1 and V is TRBV2; 9 nucleotides agree with TRBD2. CDR3 length: 15 amino acids. The trim removed 7 bases at V and 5 bases at J, leaving 9 bases unmatched. Per germline, CDR1 SNHLY and CDR2 FYNNEI.

The CDR3 DNA reads as TGCAGTGCTAGAACCCGGACCACACAGGACGAGGGGGGCTACACCTTC. Protein: CSARTRTTQDEGGYTF. The chain is built from TRBV20-1 and TRBJ1-2; TRBD1 is a possible D gene (5 bases). CDR1 and CDR2 from the germline V gene are DFQATT and SNEGSKA (reference sequence). CDR3 size: 16 residues. Trimming shortened V by 2 bases and J by 8 bases, and 24 bases separated the two germline ends.

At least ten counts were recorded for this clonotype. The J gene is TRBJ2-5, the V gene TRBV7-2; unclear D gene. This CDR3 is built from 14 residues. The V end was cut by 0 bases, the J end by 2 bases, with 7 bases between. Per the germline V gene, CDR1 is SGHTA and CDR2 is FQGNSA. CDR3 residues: CASSLALWQETQYF. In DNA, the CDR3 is TGTGCCAGCAGCTTAGCTCTTTGGCAAGAGACCCAGTACTTC.

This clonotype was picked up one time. CDR3 sequence reads: CASSLLPGDTQYF. The CDR3 DNA reads as TGCGCCAGCAGCCTACTTCCGGGGGATACGCAGTATTTT. This chain joins TRBV5-1 and TRBJ2-3; D might be TRBD2 (5 bases). V dropped 4 bases and J dropped 6 bases, with 12 bases sitting between them. The CDR3 spans 13 residues. Germline V gene lookup returns CDR1 SGHRS and CDR2 YFSETQ.

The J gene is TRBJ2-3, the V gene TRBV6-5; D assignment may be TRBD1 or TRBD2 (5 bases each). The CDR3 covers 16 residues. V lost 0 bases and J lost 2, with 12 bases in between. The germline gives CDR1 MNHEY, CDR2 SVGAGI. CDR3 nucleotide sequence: TGTGCCAGCAGTTACTCGGGGACCACCGCCACAGATACGCAGTATTTT. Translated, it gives CASSYSGTTATDTQYF.

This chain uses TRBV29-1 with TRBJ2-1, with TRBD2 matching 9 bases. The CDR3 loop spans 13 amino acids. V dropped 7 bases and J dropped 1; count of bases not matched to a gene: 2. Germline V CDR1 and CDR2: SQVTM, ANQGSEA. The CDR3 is CSALAGSYNEQFF. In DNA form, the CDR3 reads TGCAGCGCTCTAGCGGGATCCTACAATGAGCAGTTCTTC.

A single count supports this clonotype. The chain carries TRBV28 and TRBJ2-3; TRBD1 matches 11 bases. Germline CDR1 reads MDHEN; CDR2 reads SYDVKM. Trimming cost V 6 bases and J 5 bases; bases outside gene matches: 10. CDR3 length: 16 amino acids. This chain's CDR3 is CASSQGGQGEEDTQYF. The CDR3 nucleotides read TGTGCCAGCAGCCAAGGGGGACAGGGGGAGGAAGATACGCAGTATTTT. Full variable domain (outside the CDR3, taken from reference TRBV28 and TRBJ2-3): DVKVTQSSRYLVKRTGEKVFLECVQDMDHENMFWYRQDPGLGLRLIYFSYDVKMKEKGDIPEGYSVSREKKERFSLILESASTNQTSMYLCASSQGGQGEEDTQYFGPGTRLTVL.

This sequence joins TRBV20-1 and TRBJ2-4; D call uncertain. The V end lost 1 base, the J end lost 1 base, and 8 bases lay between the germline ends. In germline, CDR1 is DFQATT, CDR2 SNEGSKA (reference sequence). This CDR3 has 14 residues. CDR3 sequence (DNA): TGCAGTGCTAGAGGGACGCCCGCCAAAAACATTCAGTACTTC. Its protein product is CSARGTPAKNIQYF.

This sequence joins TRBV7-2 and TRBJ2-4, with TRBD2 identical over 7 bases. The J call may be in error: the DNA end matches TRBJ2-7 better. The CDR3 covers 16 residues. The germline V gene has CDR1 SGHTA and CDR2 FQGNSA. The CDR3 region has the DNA TGTGCCAGCAGCTTAGAAGGGACTACCACAAGCATCGAGCAGTACTTC. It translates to CASSLEGTTTSIEQYF.

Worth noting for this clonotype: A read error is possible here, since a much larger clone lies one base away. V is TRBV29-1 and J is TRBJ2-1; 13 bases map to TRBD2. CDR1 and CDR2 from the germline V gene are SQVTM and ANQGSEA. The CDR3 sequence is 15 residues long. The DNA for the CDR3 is TGCAGCGTCCTACGACTAGCGGGGGGACGGAATGGGCAGTTCTTC. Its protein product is CSVLRLAGGRNGQFF.

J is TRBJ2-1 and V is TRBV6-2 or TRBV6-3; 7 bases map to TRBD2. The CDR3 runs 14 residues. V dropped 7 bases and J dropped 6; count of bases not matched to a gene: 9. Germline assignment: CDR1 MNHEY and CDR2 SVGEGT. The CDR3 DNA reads TGTGCCAGCAACCGGGGGACTACCCTCAATGAGCAGTTCTTC. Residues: CASNRGTTLNEQFF.

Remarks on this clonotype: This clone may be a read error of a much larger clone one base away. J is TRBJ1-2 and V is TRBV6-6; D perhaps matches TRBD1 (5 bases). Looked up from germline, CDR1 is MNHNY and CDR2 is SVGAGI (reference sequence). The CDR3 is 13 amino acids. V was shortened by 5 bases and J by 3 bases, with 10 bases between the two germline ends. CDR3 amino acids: CASSDRDYYGYTF. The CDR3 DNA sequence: TGTGCCAGCAGTGACCGGGACTACTATGGCTACACCTTC.

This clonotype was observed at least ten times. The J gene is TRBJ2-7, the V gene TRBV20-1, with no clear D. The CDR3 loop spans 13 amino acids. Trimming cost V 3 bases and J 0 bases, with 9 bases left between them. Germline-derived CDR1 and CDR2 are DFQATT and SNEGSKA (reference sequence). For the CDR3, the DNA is TGCAGTGCTAGTTCGGCGGACTCCTACGAGCAGTACTTC. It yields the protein CSASSADSYEQYF.

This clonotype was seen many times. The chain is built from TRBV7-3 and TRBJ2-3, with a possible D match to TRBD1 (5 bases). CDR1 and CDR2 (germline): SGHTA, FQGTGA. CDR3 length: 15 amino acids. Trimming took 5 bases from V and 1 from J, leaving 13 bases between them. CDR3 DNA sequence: TGTGCCAGCAGCCCCACAGGTGTTGGCACAGATACGCAGTATTTT. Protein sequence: CASSPTGVGTDTQYF. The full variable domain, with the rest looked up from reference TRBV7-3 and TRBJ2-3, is GAGVSQTPSNKVTEKGKYVELRCDPISGHTALYWYRQSLGQGPEFLIYFQGTGAADDSGLPNDRFFAVRPEGSVSTLKIQRTERGDSAVYLCASSPTGVGTDTQYFGPGTRLTVL.

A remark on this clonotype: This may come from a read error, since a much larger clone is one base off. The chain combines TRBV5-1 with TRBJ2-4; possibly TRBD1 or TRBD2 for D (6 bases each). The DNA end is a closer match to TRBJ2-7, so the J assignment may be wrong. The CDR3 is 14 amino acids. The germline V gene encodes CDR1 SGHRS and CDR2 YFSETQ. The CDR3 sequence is CASSYEGGTAEQYF. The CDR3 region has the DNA TGCGCCAGCAGCTATGAGGGGGGTACAGCCGAGCAGTACTTC.

CDR3 protein: CSVEDPPPLGWYTGELFF. Written as DNA, the CDR3 is TGCAGCGTTGAAGATCCCCCGCCGCTGGGTTGGTACACCGGGGAGCTGTTTTTT. This chain joins TRBV29-1 and TRBJ2-2; D call uncertain. Germline values: CDR1 SQVTM, CDR2 ANQGSEA. CDR3 length equals 18 residues. V gave up 0 bases and J gave up 3 bases, with 20 bases separating them.

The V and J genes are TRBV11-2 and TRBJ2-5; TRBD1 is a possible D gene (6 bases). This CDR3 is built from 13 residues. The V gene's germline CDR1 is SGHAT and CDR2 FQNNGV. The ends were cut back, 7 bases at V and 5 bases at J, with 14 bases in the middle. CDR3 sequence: CASIGGGRETQYF. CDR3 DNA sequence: TGTGCCAGCATCGGTGGGGGCCGGGAGACCCAGTACTTC. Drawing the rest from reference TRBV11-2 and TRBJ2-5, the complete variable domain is EAGVAQSPRYKIIEKRQSVAFWCNPISGHATLYWYQQILGQGPKLLIQFQNNGVVDDSQLPKDRFSAERLKGVDSTLKIQPAKLEDSAVYLCASIGGGRETQYFGPGTRLLVL.

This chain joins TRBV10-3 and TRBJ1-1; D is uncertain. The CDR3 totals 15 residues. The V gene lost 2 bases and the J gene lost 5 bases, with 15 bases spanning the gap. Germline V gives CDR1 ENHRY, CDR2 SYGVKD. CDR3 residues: CAISERGGFSTEAFF. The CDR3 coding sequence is TGTGCCATCAGTGAGCGGGGAGGCTTCTCGACTGAAGCTTTCTTT.

CDR3: CSVAGPSFNQPQHF. For the CDR3, the DNA is TGCAGTGTGGCAGGGCCCTCATTCAATCAGCCCCAGCATTTT. The chain is built from TRBV20-1 and TRBJ1-5, with D possibly TRBD1 on 5 matching bases. There are 14 residues in the CDR3. Trimming pared 7 bases from V and 3 bases from J, leaving 16 bases between. Germline CDR1 is DFQATT and CDR2 is SNEGSKA (reference sequence).